This T cell receptor (beta chain) comes out of a study of T cell responses to AZD1222 COVID-19 vaccine (dated by TCRdb to the early 2020s). With respect to the entire study: A total of 230 to 250 trial participants underwent TCR sequencing, of whom some 210 received two doses of AZD1222 and about 26 received two doses of the MenACWY control vaccine. Trial participants were enrolled into age subgroups of 18-55, 56-69 and 70-plus years, which contained around 140, 26 and 57 TCR-sequenced participants, respectively. General study outcomes and caveats: After two AZD1222 doses, both the breadth and the depth of spike-specific TCRs were significantly higher than at day 0 and than in MenACWY recipients. Nearly half of unique spike-specific TCRs reportedly recognized epitopes outside regions mutated in the B.1.351 and B.1.1.7 variants. Because no samples from the day 14 peak response were available, repertoires could be characterized only after the peak T cell response. In the small 56-69-year group, the increase in depth fell short of significance, most likely because of low power. The vaccine-associated CD4 TCRs covered the entire spike protein, and the dominant responses fell in regions 160-218 and 743-854. Conclusions about previously exposed vaccinees are limited because only a handful of AZD1222 recipients were SARS-CoV-2 seropositive at baseline. Most participants were white British and females outnumbered males, and the authors suggested that clonal diversity may have been underestimated.

The sample's time point, from its label and the paper: about 28 days (+/-7) after the second vaccine dose. Because spike-specific TCR depth and breadth did not differ between the two schedules, AZD1222 recipients who got a second dose at roughly 4 weeks were pooled with those who got a second dose at roughly 12 weeks. The vaccinee samples were drawn from two UK trials, COV001 and COV002, one of which was a single-blind randomized controlled phase 2/3 trial testing AZD1222 (ChAdOx1 nCoV-19) in healthy adults. For TCRbeta chain sequencing, PBMC samples were collected from trial participants at day 0 and at day 28 after the second dose. The CDR3 regions of human TCRbeta chains were subjected to immunosequencing. The published analysis was carried out like this. Repertoire TCRs were checked for matches against a reference library of SARS-CoV-2-specific TCRs that had been generated using the MIRA antigen-specificity platform. Breadth was defined as the fraction of unique TCRs that were SARS-CoV-2-associated, and depth was defined as the fraction of total T cells that were SARS-CoV-2-associated. Using the MIRA data, each spike-specific TCR was mapped to the spike region that the TCR reacts to and placed in a CD4 or CD8 class. Log10-transformed breadth and depth values were compared by one-way ANOVA with Sidak's multiple comparisons tests. The clones in this table, taken by TCRdb from immuneACCESS, are in-frame only. Not every clone is retained; where verified, under half of the shortfall comes from an unresolved V gene, and the cause of the rest is unknown. V and J calls and clone size follow that table, whereas D and trimming were derived from the DNA. This sample has 150,000 to 200,000 clones in its table, and 70% to 90% of those were observed once. The ten most abundant clones make up more than 9% of the sample.

The germline V gene yields SGHRS for CDR1 and YFSETQ for CDR2. Compared with germline, V lacks 0 bases and J lacks 3 bases; bases without a gene match: 2. Measured from the cysteine to the phenylalanine, the CDR3 is 14 residues long. The sequence is cut down to CDR3 DNA, 42 bases in frame from base 1. To note about this clone: The specificity of this receptor is unknown. No much larger clonotype is one base removed from it; base qualities were not supplied.

This receptor was taken from an adult who received the AZD1222 COVID-19 vaccine. The starting material was peripheral blood, obtained 28 days after the second AZD1222 dose. The chain is assembled from TRBV5-1 and TRBJ2-7, and TRBD1 aligns with 8 junction nucleotides. The DNA sequence is given as TGCGCCAGCAGCTTGGACAGGGGGTACTACGAGCAGTACTTC. This yields the protein CASSLDRGYYEQYF.